This TCR beta chain was captured in a study of blood T cell repertoires in COVID-19. Study background: Sample material is recorded as cDNA or gDNA derived from T cells, B-cell-depleted T cells, or PBMCs.

Original handling: Nucleated cell counts were estimated from reference gene primer amplification. Measured with immunoSEQ multiplex PCR; TCRdb has only the in-frame clones, and not every one. Clonal size and the V and J genes are those of that table, whereas D and trimming came from the DNA. This table holds around 120,000 clones, 69% found once. Per germline, CDR1 LNHNV and CDR2 YYDKDF (reference sequence). The CDR3 covers 13 residues. The V and J ends lost 4 bases and 6 bases respectively, with 13 bases between them. The gene calls are TRBV15 and TRBJ2-7; D is possibly TRBD2 (6 bases). The TCR was taken from an older man with acute or convalescent COVID-19. Sequencing input: peripheral blood. CDR3 DNA: TGTGCCACCAGCACTTCCCTGGGGGGCGAGCAGTACTTC. Translated, it gives CATSTSLGGEQYF.